What follows are 3 T cell receptor beta chains derived from one specimen sequenced in a study of siplizumab effects on memory and regulatory T cells. TCRdb's copy holds only in-frame clones and misses some; the assay was immunoSEQ multiplex PCR. The sample includes over 70,000 clones, roughly 94% of them seen just once. Sequencing was done on a sample of CD8+ T cells sorted from blood. The receptors stem from a human donor in good health.

J is TRBJ2-1 and V is TRBV18; 8 bases match TRBD2. The CDR3 has 16 amino acids. The ends lost 3 bases at V and 8 bases at J; junction bases unmatched: 12. From germline, CDR1 is KGHSH and CDR2 LQKENI. DNA of the CDR3: TGTGCCAGCTCACCTAGCGGGACTGATACCTTCTATGAGCAGTTCTTC. It yields the protein CASSPSGTDTFYEQFF.

This chain uses TRBV19 with TRBJ2-1; no definite D call. The V end was cut by 4 bases, the J end by 6 bases, with 10 bases between. Germline CDR1 reads LNHDA; CDR2 reads SQIVND (reference sequence). The CDR3 runs 13 residues. CDR3 loop: CASSTTTFNEQFF. The CDR3 DNA sequence: TGTGCCAGTAGTACGACCACCTTCAATGAGCAGTTCTTC. The complete variable domain, with remaining parts taken from reference TRBV19 and TRBJ2-1, reads DGGITQSPKYLFRKEGQNVTLSCEQNLNHDAMYWYRQDPGQGLRLIYYSQIVNDFQKGDIAEGYSVSREKKESFPLTVTSAQKNPTAFYLCASSTTTFNEQFFGPGTRLTVL.

This clone has only one observation. The chain uses TRBV19 and TRBJ1-2; a weak D match, TRBD1 (6 bases). V was shortened by 5 bases and J by 6 bases, with 19 bases between the two germline ends. The CDR3 covers 15 residues. CDR1 is LNHDA and CDR2 is SQIVND in the germline V gene (reference sequence). The CDR3 region has the DNA TGTGCCAGTAGTGGAAAAGGACAGCCTTTGAATGGCTACACCTTC. Translation: CASSGKGQPLNGYTF. Complete variable domain (other parts from reference TRBV19 and TRBJ1-2): DGGITQSPKYLFRKEGQNVTLSCEQNLNHDAMYWYRQDPGQGLRLIYYSQIVNDFQKGDIAEGYSVSREKKESFPLTVTSAQKNPTAFYLCASSGKGQPLNGYTFGSGTRLTVV.